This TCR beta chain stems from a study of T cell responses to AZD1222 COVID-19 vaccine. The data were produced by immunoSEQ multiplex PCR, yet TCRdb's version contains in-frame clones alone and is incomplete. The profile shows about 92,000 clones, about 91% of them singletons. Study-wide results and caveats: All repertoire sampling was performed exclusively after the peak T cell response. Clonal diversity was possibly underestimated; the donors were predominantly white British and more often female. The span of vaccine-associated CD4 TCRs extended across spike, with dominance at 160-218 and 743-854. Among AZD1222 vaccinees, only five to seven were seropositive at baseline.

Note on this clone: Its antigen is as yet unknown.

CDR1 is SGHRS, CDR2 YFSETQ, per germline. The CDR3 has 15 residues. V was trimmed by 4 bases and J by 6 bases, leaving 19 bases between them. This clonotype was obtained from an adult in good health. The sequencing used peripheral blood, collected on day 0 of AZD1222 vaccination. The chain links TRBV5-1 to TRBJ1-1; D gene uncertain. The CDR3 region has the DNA TGCGCCAGCAGCCCCCCTGACCAAACCGGGGCTGAAGCTTTCTTT. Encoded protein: CASSPPDQTGAEAFF.